The 19 T cell receptor beta chains below were found in one sample sequenced in a study of shared clonotypes between healthy human individuals. The data were produced by immunoSEQ multiplex PCR, yet TCRdb's version contains in-frame clones alone and is incomplete. The sample comprises hundreds of thousands of clones, 70% to 80% of which are singletons, and approximately 13% rests with the top ten. The material sequenced was PBMCs. Source of these receptors: a woman aged 40 to 50 in good health. Some clones in this sample may be carry-over from other donors' samples.

The chain uses TRBV2 and TRBJ2-2; possibly TRBD1 for D (6 bases). Germline CDR1 is SNHLY and CDR2 is FYNNEI. V was trimmed by 5 bases and J by 5 bases, leaving 18 bases between them. This CDR3 contains 16 residues. CDR3 bases: TGTGCCAGCAGTCGCACACCCACTAGGGGGACCGGGGAGCTGTTTTTT. It codes for CASSRTPTRGTGELFF.

The rearrangement joins TRBV18 to TRBJ1-5; 7 bases match TRBD1. With V trimmed by 0 bases and J by 3 bases, 8 bases remained unmatched. Germline V gene data show CDR1 as KGHSH and CDR2 as LQKENI. The CDR3 runs to 17 residues. CDR3 amino acids: CASSPPSSDRVNQPQHF. The CDR3 DNA sequence: TGTGCCAGCTCACCACCGTCCTCCGACAGGGTCAATCAGCCCCAGCATTTT.

Of note for this clone: The sample holds other DNA sequences that translate to the same CDR3. This sequence joins TRBV5-4 and TRBJ1-4; 11 bases are shared with TRBD1. The CDR3 has 15 residues. Germline V lookup: CDR1 SGHNT, CDR2 YYREEE (reference sequence). After removal of 3 bases from V and 7 bases from J, the junction contained 5 bases not matched to a gene. The CDR3 nucleotides are TGTGCCAGCAGCTCACCCGGGACAGGGGGTGAAAAACTGTTTTTT. It is translated as CASSSPGTGGEKLFF.

The chain uses TRBV28 and TRBJ2-7, with D unresolved. Germline CDR1 and CDR2: MDHEN and SYDVKM. The CDR3 contains 15 residues. V was clipped by 4 bases and J by 3 bases, with 16 bases between them. The CDR3: CASSSPSMGNYEQYF. CDR3 in DNA: TGTGCCAGCAGTTCCCCCTCGATGGGTAACTACGAGCAGTACTTC. Combining the CDR3 with reference TRBV28 and TRBJ2-7 gives the whole variable domain DVKVTQSSRYLVKRTGEKVFLECVQDMDHENMFWYRQDPGLGLRLIYFSYDVKMKEKGDIPEGYSVSREKKERFSLILESASTNQTSMYLCASSSPSMGNYEQYFGPGTRLTVT.

The CDR3: CASSLTVDEQYF. DNA for the CDR3: TGTGCCAGCAGCTTGACAGTCGACGAGCAGTACTTC. J is TRBJ2-7 and V is TRBV5-5; D gene ambiguous. Per the germline V gene, CDR1 is SGHKS and CDR2 is YYEKEE (reference sequence). This CDR3 has 12 residues. V gave up 1 base and J gave up 5 bases, with 7 bases separating them.

The sample holds many counts of this clone. The rearrangement joins TRBV7-2 to TRBJ1-1, with D possibly being TRBD1 (5 bases). Germline values: CDR1 SGHTA, CDR2 FQGNSA. V lost 2 bases and J 11 bases, leaving 18 bases between the germline ends. CDR3 length equals 14 residues. The CDR3 bases are TGTGCCAGCAGCTTATCCCATTTACAGGATTTGGCTTTCTTT. Residues: CASSLSHLQDLAFF. The full variable domain, its missing parts supplied by reference TRBV7-2 and TRBJ1-1, is GAGVSQSPSNKVTEKGKDVELRCDPISGHTALYWYRQSLGQGLEFLIYFQGNSAPDKSGLPSDRFSAERTGGSVSTLTIQRTQQEDSAVYLCASSLSHLQDLAFFGQGTRLTVV.

V usage is TRBV5-4 and J usage is TRBJ1-5; tentatively, D is TRBD1 (6 bases). V lost 0 bases and J 5 bases, leaving 15 bases between the germline ends. Germline CDR1 SGHNT, CDR2 YYREEE (reference sequence). The CDR3 consists of 16 residues. CDR3 nucleotides: TGTGCCAGCAGCTTGGGGGGGCCAGGAGACGATCAGCCCCAGCATTTT. Protein product: CASSLGGPGDDQPQHF.

The chain employs TRBV5-1 and TRBJ2-3, with TRBD2 matching over 9 bases. The CDR3 sequence is 14 residues long. The junction had 7 bases not matched to a gene; V was cut back by 7 bases and J by 4 bases. CDR1 and CDR2 from the germline V gene are SGHRS and YFSETQ. The CDR3 is CASGTREGPDTQYF. CDR3 DNA sequence: TGCGCCAGCGGGACGCGGGAGGGCCCAGATACGCAGTATTTT. The variable domain in full, completed from reference TRBV5-1 and TRBJ2-3, reads KAGVTQTPRYLIKTRGQQVTLSCSPISGHRSVSWYQQTPGQGLQFLFEYFSETQRNKGNFPGRFSGRQFSNSRSEMNVSTLELGDSALYLCASGTREGPDTQYFGPGTRLTVL.

This clone was seen a few times. The chain combines TRBV6-8 with TRBJ1-5, with 7 nucleotides matching TRBD1. After removal of 9 bases from V and 5 bases from J, the junction contained 10 bases not matched to a gene. CDR1 and CDR2 from the germline V gene are MNHGY and SAAAGT. The CDR3 loop spans 14 amino acids. In nucleotides, the CDR3 is TGTGCCAGAAGGGGACAGCAAGACCATCAGCCCCAGCATTTT. It specifies CARRGQQDHQPQHF.

The chain employs TRBV7-9 and TRBJ2-1; 8 bases agree with TRBD2. V shed 3 bases and J 4 bases; nucleotides not matched to a gene: 8. Germline V CDR1 and CDR2: SEHNR, FQNEAQ (reference sequence). The CDR3 sequence is 16 residues long. The CDR3 DNA is TGTGCCAGCAGCTTTTATAGCGGGAAAAAATACAATGAGCAGTTCTTC. Translation gives CASSFYSGKKYNEQFF.

The chain couples TRBV7-9 to TRBJ1-1, with D maybe TRBD1 (6 bases). Trimming took 2 bases from V and 1 from J, leaving 8 bases between them. The CDR3 length is 14 residues. Germline V gives CDR1 SEHNR, CDR2 FQNEAQ (reference sequence). The CDR3 is CASSLQGPNTEAFF. CDR3 nucleotide sequence: TGTGCCAGCAGCTTACAGGGGCCGAACACTGAAGCTTTCTTT.

J is TRBJ2-3 and V is TRBV6-6, with a tentative D call TRBD1 (5 bases). The CDR3 contains 13 residues. Between the trimmed V and J ends, which lost 5 bases and 4 bases, there was a span of 10 bases. Looked up from germline, CDR1 is MNHNY and CDR2 is SVGAGI (reference sequence). As DNA, the CDR3 is TGTGCCAGCAGTAGGACACTGGCAGATACGCAGTATTTT. Residues: CASSRTLADTQYF.

This clone has only one observation. The sample contains more than one DNA sequence encoding this CDR3. This chain connects TRBV7-9 to TRBJ2-7; D call uncertain. Per the germline V gene, CDR1 is SEHNR and CDR2 is FQNEAQ (reference sequence). This CDR3 is built from 12 residues. Between the trimmed V and J ends, which lost 5 bases and 3 bases, there was a span of 8 bases. The CDR3 nucleotides read TGTGCCAGCAGCCCCGGTAGCTACGAGCAGTACTTC. This translates into CASSPGSYEQYF.

The chain recombines TRBV29-1 with TRBJ1-3; TRBD1 might be the D (5 bases). V was cut by 7 bases and J by 8 bases, with 12 bases left in between. This CDR3 has 11 amino acids. Germline values: CDR1 SQVTM, CDR2 ANQGSEA. The CDR3 spells CSGDSGDTIYF. The CDR3 DNA sequence: TGCAGCGGCGACAGCGGGGACACCATATATTTT.

V and J are TRBV4-1 and TRBJ2-1; D remains unclear. The CDR3 has 16 residues. CDR1 is MGHRA, CDR2 YSYEKL, per germline. V was trimmed by 0 bases and J by 4 bases, leaving 13 bases between them. The CDR3 bases are TGCGCCAGCAGCCAAGACTTTGCGACAAGATACAATGAGCAGTTCTTC. Residues: CASSQDFATRYNEQFF.

This clone was recorded once. The V and J genes are TRBV11-2 and TRBJ2-5; a weak D match, TRBD2 (5 bases). The J call is uncertain, as TRBJ2-7 better fits the DNA end. The CDR3 consists of 12 residues. The germline V gene has CDR1 SGHAT and CDR2 FQNNGV. Here the CDR3 DNA reads TGTGCCAGCAGCAAACAGCGGCGCGAGCAGTACTTC. This translates into CASSKQRREQYF.

In its sample, this clone was seen once. The CDR3 nucleotides are TGTGCCAGCGGGCGGGAGACTACGGCGAATGAGCAGTTCTTC. Protein product: CASGRETTANEQFF. The chain has TRBV6-4 and TRBJ2-1; 7 nucleotides line up with TRBD2. The CDR3 contains 14 residues. CDR1 is MRHNA and CDR2 is SNTAGT in the germline V gene. V lost 8 bases to trimming and J lost 7 bases; unmatched junction nucleotides: 11.

The sample holds a few counts of this clone. The J gene is TRBJ2-1, the V gene TRBV19, with TRBD1 matching 7 bases. The CDR3 covers 16 residues. Germline V lookup: CDR1 LNHDA, CDR2 SQIVND (reference sequence). With V trimmed by 7 bases and J by 4 bases, 13 bases remained unmatched. The CDR3 is CASTQSTGTAYNEQFF. CDR3 coding DNA: TGTGCCAGTACCCAATCTACCGGGACAGCATACAATGAGCAGTTCTTC.

V is TRBV5-1 and J is TRBJ2-1; 13 nucleotides match TRBD2. Trimming removed 0 bases from V and 7 bases from J; junction bases left unmatched: 4. This CDR3 comprises 16 residues. Germline V lookup: CDR1 SGHRS, CDR2 YFSETQ. As DNA, the CDR3 is TGCGCCAGCAGCTTGGTGGGGACTAGCGGGACTAATGAGCAGTTCTTC. This encodes CASSLVGTSGTNEQFF. Combining the CDR3 with reference TRBV5-1 and TRBJ2-1 gives the whole variable domain KAGVTQTPRYLIKTRGQQVTLSCSPISGHRSVSWYQQTPGQGLQFLFEYFSETQRNKGNFPGRFSGRQFSNSRSEMNVSTLELGDSALYLCASSLVGTSGTNEQFFGPGTRLTVL.